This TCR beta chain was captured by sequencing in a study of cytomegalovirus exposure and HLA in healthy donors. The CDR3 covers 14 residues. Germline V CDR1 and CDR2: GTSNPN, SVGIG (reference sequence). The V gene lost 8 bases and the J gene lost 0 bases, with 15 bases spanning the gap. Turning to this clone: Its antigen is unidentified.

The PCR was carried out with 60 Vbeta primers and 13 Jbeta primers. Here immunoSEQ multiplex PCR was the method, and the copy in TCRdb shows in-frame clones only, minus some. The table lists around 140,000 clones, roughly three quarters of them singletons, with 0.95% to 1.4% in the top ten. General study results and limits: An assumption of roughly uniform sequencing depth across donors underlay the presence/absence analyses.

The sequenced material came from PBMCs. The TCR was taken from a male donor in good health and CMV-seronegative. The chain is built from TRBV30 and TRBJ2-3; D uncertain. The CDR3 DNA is TGTGCCGGATCTCCCTTGGGCAGCACAGATACGCAGTATTTT. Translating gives CAGSPLGSTDTQYF.